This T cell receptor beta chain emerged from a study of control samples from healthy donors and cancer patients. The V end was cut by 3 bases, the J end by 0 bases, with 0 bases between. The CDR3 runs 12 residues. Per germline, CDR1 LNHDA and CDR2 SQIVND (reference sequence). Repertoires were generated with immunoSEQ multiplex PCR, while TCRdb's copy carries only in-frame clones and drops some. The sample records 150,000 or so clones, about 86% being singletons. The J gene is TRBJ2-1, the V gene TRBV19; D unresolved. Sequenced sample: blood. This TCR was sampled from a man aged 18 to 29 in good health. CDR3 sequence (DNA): TGTGCCAGTAGTATCTCCTACAATGAGCAGTTCTTC. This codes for CASSISYNEQFF.